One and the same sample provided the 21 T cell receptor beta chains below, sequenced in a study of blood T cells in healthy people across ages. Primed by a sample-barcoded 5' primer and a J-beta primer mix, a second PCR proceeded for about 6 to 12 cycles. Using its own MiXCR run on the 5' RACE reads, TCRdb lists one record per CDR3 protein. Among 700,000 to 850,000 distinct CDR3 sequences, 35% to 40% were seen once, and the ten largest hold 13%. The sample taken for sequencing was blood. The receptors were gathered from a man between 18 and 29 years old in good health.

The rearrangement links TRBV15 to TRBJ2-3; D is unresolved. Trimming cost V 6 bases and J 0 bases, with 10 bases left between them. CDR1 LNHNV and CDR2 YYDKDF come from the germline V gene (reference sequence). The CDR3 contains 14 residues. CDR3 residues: CATRDESSTDTQYF. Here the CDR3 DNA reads TGTGCCACCAGGGATGAGTCTAGCACAGATACGCAGTATTTT.

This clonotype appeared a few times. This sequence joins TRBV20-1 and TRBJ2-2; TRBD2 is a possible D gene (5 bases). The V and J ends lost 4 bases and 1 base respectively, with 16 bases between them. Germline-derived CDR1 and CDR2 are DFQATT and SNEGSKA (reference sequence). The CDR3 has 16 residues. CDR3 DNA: TGCAGTGCTACCCACCCCCTAGCAATGAACACCGGGGAGCTGTTTTTT. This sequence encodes CSATHPLAMNTGELFF.

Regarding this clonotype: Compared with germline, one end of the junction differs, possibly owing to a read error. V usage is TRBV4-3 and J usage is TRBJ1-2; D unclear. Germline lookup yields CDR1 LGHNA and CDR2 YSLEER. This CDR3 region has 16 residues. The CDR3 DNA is TGCGCCGGCAGCCAAGATCGGGCAGCAGCTAACTATGGCTACACCTTC. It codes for CAGSQDRAAANYGYTF.

The CDR3 DNA reads TGCGCCAGCAGCTTGGAGGACAGGGACTTTTACAATGAGCAGTACTTC. It specifies CASSLEDRDFYNEQYF. The chain links TRBV5-1 to TRBJ2-1, with TRBD1 identical over 8 bases. The better agreement between TRBJ2-7 and the DNA end casts doubt on the J call. Germline CDR1 and CDR2: SGHRS and YFSETQ. The CDR3 length is 16 residues.

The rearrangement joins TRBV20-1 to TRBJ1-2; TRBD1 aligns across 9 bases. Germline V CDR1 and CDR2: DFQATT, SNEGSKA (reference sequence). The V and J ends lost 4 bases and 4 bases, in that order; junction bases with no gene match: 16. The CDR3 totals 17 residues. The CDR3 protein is CSAKEGGQGQMGYGYTF. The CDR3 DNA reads TGCAGTGCTAAAGAGGGCGGACAGGGGCAAATGGGCTATGGCTACACCTTC.

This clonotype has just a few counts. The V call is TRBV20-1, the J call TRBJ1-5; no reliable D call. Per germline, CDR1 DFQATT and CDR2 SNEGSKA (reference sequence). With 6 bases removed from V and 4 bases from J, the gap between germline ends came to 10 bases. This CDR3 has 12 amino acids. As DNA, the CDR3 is TGCAGTGCCGCTAATGGTAATCAGCCCCAGCATTTT. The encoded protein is CSAANGNQPQHF.

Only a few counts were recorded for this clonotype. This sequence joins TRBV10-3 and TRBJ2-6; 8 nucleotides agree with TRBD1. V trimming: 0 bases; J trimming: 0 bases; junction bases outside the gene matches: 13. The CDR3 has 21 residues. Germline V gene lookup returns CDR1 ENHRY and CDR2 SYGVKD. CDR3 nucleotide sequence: TGTGCCATCAGTGAGTCTGTAGGACAGGGAAGAGGAAGCTCTGGGGCCAACGTCCTGACTTTC. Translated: CAISESVGQGRGSSGANVLTF.

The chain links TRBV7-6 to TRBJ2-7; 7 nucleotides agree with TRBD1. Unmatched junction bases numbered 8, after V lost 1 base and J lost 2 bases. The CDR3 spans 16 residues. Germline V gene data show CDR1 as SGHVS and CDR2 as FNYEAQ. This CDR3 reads CASSLVGTVVTYEQYF. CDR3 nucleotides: TGTGCCAGCAGCTTAGTGGGGACAGTGGTTACCTACGAGCAGTACTTC.

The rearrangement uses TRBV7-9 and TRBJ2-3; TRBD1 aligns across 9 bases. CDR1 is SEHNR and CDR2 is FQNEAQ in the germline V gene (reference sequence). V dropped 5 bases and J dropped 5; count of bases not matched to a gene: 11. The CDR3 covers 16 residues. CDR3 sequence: CASSKGQGEVGDTQYF. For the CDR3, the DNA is TGTGCCAGCAGCAAGGGACAGGGTGAAGTAGGAGATACGCAGTATTTT.

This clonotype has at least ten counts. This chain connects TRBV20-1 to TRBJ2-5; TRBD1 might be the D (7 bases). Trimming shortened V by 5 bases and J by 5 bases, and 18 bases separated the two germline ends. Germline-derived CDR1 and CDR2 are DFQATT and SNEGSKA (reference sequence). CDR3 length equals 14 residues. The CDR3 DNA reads TGCAGTGCTGGGAAGACAGGGCGGGGCGAGACCCAGTACTTC. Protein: CSAGKTGRGETQYF.

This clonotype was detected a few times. In DNA form, the CDR3 reads TGCAGCGTTGTCGGCATACTAACACTGAAAGCTTTCTTT. It is translated as CSVVGILTLKAFF. The chain uses TRBV29-1 and TRBJ1-1, with D unclear. CDR3 size: 13 residues. Germline V lookup: CDR1 SQVTM, CDR2 ANQGSEA. V gave up 4 bases and J gave up 9 bases, with 18 bases separating them.

CDR3 DNA sequence: TGCAGTGCTAGAGATTCGACAACAGTGAACACTGAAGCTTTCTTT. Translated: CSARDSTTVNTEAFF. V usage is TRBV20-1 and J usage is TRBJ1-1, with D unclear. Germline CDR1 and CDR2: DFQATT and SNEGSKA (reference sequence). This CDR3 is built from 15 residues. Trimming stripped 0 bases from V and 0 bases from J, with 11 bases between.

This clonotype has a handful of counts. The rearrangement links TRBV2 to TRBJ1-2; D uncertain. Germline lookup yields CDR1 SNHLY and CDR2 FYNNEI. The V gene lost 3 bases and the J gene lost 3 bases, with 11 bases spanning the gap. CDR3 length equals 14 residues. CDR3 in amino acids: CASSDSRADYGYTF. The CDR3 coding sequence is TGTGCCAGCAGTGATTCCCGGGCGGACTATGGCTACACCTTC.

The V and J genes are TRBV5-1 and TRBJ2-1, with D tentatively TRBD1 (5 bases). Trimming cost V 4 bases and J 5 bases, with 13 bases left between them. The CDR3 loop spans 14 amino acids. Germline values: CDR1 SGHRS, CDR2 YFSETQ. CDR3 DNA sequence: TGCGCCAGCAGCATTCCGGACATCCACAATGAGCAGTTCTTC. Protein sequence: CASSIPDIHNEQFF.

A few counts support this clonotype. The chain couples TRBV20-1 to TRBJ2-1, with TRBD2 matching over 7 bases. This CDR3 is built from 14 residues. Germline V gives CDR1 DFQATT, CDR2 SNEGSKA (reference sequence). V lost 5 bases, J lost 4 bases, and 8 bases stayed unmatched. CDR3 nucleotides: TGCAGTGCTTCTCCTAGCGGAACATACAATGAGCAGTTCTTC. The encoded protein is CSASPSGTYNEQFF.

CDR3 in amino acids: CASSPTKGIYEQYF. The DNA of the CDR3 is TGTGCCAGCTCGCCCACAAAAGGGATCTACGAGCAGTACTTC. J is TRBJ2-5 and V is TRBV18; D gene uncertain. The J call may be wrong; the DNA end is better matched by TRBJ2-7. The CDR3 runs 14 residues. CDR1 is KGHSH and CDR2 is LQKENI in the germline V gene.

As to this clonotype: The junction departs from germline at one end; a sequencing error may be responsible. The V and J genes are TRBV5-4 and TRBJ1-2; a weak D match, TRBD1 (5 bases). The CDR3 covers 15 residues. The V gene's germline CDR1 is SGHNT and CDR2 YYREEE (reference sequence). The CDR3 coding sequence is TGTGCCAGCAACTGGGAGATAGGGGCTAACTATGGCTACACCTTT. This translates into CASNWEIGANYGYTF.

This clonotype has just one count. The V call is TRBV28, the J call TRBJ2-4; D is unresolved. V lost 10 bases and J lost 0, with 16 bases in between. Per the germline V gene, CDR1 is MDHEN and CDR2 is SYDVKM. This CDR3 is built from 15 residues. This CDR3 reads CANRYGQLAKNIQYF. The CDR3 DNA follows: TGTGCCAACAGATATGGGCAGCTAGCCAAAAACATTCAGTACTTC.

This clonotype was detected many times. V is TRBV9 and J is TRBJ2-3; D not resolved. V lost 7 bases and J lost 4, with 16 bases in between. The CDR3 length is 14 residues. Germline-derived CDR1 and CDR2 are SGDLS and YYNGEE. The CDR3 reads CASSRALPPDTQYF. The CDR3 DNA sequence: TGTGCCAGCTCCAGAGCCCTACCGCCAGATACGCAGTATTTT.

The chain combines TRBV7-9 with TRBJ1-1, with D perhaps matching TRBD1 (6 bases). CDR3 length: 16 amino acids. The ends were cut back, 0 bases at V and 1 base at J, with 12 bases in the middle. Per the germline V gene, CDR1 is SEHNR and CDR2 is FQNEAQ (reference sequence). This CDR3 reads CASSLAPGVRNTEAFF. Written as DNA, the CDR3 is TGTGCCAGCAGCTTAGCCCCAGGGGTCCGGAACACTGAAGCTTTCTTT.

As DNA, the CDR3 is TGCGCCAGCAGCACAGTCGAGGGGAACTACAATGAGCAGTTCTTC. Translating it yields CASSTVEGNYNEQFF. The chain carries TRBV5-1 and TRBJ2-1; D may correspond to TRBD1 or TRBD2 (5 bases each). The CDR3 runs 15 residues. Trimming stripped 4 bases from V and 3 bases from J, with 14 bases between. Germline CDR1 SGHRS, CDR2 YFSETQ. Based on the CDR3 plus reference TRBV5-1 and TRBJ2-1, the full variable domain is KAGVTQTPRYLIKTRGQQVTLSCSPISGHRSVSWYQQTPGQGLQFLFEYFSETQRNKGNFPGRFSGRQFSNSRSEMNVSTLELGDSALYLCASSTVEGNYNEQFFGPGTRLTVL.